Listed here is a single T cell receptor (beta chain). Antigen specificity is unknown. This record comes from a study of OX40 agonist ivuxolimab in advanced cancers. Whole-study findings and limits: In the 0.1 to 3.0 mg/kg range, CD4+ and CD8+ blood T cells had expanded clonally by week 6.

The table came from immunoSEQ multiplex PCR; TCRdb's copy has only in-frame clones and leaves some out. The sample carries roughly 90,000 clones, roughly 89% recorded once. Sequences were derived from CD4+ or CD8+ T cells sorted from blood, sampled in a trial of the OX40 agonist ivuxolimab. This clonotype was sampled from an adult with an advanced solid tumor such as melanoma, head and neck, liver or kidney cancer.

In DNA, the CDR3 is TGTGCCTGGAGTGTCCTCGGACGGGGTGGCAATCAGCCCCAGCATTTT. Translated: CAWSVLGRGGNQPQHF. The V gene is TRBV30, the J gene TRBJ1-5, with D uncertain. Trimming took 0 bases from V and 2 from J, leaving 14 bases between them. Germline assignment: CDR1 GTSNPN and CDR2 SVGIG (reference sequence). The CDR3 length is 16 residues.